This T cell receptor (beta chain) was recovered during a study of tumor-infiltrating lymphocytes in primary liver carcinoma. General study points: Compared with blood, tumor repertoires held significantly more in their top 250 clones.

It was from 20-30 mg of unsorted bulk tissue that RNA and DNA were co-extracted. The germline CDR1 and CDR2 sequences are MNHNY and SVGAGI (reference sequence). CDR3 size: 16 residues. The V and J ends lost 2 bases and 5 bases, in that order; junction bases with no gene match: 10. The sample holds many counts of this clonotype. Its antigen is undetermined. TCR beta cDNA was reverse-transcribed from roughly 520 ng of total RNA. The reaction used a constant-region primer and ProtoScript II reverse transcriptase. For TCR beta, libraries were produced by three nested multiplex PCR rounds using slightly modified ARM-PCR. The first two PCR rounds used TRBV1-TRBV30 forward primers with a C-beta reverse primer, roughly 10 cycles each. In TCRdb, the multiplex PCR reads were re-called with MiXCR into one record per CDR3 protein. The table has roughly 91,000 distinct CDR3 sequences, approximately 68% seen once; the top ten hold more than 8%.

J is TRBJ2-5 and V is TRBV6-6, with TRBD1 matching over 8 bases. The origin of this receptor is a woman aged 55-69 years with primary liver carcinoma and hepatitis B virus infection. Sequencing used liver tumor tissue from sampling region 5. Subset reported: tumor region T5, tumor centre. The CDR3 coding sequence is TGTGCCAGCAGTTACCCAGTTACAGGGGGTAGCGAGACCCAGTACTTC. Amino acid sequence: CASSYPVTGGSETQYF.